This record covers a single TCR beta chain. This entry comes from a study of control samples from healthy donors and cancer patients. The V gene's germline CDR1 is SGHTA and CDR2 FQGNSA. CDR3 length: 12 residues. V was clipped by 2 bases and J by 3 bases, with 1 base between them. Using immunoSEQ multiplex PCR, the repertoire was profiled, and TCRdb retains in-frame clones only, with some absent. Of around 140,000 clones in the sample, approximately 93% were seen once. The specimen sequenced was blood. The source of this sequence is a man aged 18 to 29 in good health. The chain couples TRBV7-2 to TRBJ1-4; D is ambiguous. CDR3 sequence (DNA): TGTGCCAGCAGCTTATCTAATGAAAAACTGTTTTTT. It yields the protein CASSLSNEKLFF. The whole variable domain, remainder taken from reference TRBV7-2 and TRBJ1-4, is GAGVSQSPSNKVTEKGKDVELRCDPISGHTALYWYRQSLGQGLEFLIYFQGNSAPDKSGLPSDRFSAERTGGSVSTLTIQRTQQEDSAVYLCASSLSNEKLFFGSGTQLSVL.